This record covers a single TCR beta chain. Its recognized antigen is unknown. Base qualities are missing; no much larger clone stands one base away. The record originates from a study of blood T cell repertoires in COVID-19 (dated by TCRdb to the early 2020s). General notes on the study: Samples covering the acute and convalescent phases of COVID-19 were provided by collaborators in the United States, Italy and Spain. The prospective study material was composed of cDNA or gDNA derived from T cells, B-cell-depleted T cells, or PBMCs. Subjects who had been exposed to COVID-19, were actively infected with it, or had recovered from it provided the deeply sampled blood TCRbeta repertoires that made up the dataset. The repertoires were released in a freely available public database intended as a resource for research on the immune response to SARS-CoV-2. Samples were obtained from the ongoing ImmuneRACE study (first 160 participants) and from over 1,000 subjects provided by 6 global collaborators. Nearly every sample came with metadata listing a de-identified subject ID, COVID-19 status, age in years and sex. HLA class I and class II types, where available, came from metadata supplied by the sample provider rather than from assay-based typing.

The immunoSEQ Assay, a bias-controlled multiplex PCR, was used to amplify TCRbeta CDR3 regions from genomic DNA. For the original study's pipeline: The number of nucleated cells in each sample was estimated from the amplification of reference gene primers within the assay. To quantify the absolute abundance of each unique TCRbeta CDR3 rearrangement, sequence reads were collapsed and filtered. For each sample, productive Simpson clonality was calculated by taking the square root of Simpson's diversity index across productive rearrangements. Entries here come from immuneACCESS through TCRdb and include only in-frame sequences with V and J called. Some clones fail to appear in such tables; in the studies checked, an unresolved V gene covers under half of the shortfall, and the cause of the remainder is unknown. The V and J calls and the clone size are those of that table, but D and trimming were determined from the DNA. This sample has around 210,000 clones in its table, and approximately 84% of those were observed once. Roughly 7.8% of the sample goes to the ten largest clones.

The paper as a whole reports these results and caveats: Clinical and demographic metadata were provided uncurated, with the amount varying by source and participant.

CDR1 SGDLS and CDR2 YYNGEE were looked up in the germline V gene. Compared with germline, V lacks 0 bases and J lacks 0 bases; bases without a gene match: 6. Measured from the cysteine to the phenylalanine, the CDR3 is 17 residues long. The sequence is cut down to CDR3 DNA, 51 bases in frame from base 1. One collaborating source in Seattle enrolled patients during active infection and followed them longitudinally through the course of disease. The collaborating institutions used their own protocols to collect whole blood in K2EDTA tubes. Collaborator samples were shipped for TCRbeta analysis as frozen whole blood, isolated PBMCs, or DNA extracted from either sample type.

This TCR came from a woman of 80 years or more with COVID-19, enrolled during active disease. Sequenced input: peripheral blood. The chain is made from TRBV9 and TRBJ1-2; TRBD1 matches 9 bases in the middle. The DNA sequence follows: TGTGCCAGCAGCGTAGAAGGGACAGGGCGAGCTAACTATGGCTACACCTTC. Translated, it reads CASSVEGTGRANYGYTF.